Presented here are 15 T cell receptor beta chains from one specimen sequenced in a study of blood T cell repertoires in COVID-19. The protocol was immunoSEQ multiplex PCR, while the TCRdb copy is restricted to in-frame clones and leaves out a portion. The table records a few hundred thousand clones, around 89% of them present only once. Sequencing used PBMCs or T cells enriched from blood (not recorded which). Receptors were obtained from a woman aged 30 to 39 who had recovered from COVID-19.

As to this clone: At one of its ends the junction is not consistent with the germline gene, which may arise from a read error. The CDR3 DNA follows: TGTGCCGGCAGCCATGGGGGGGCGTCAAATCAGCCCCAGCATTTT. This encodes CAGSHGGASNQPQHF. The chain combines TRBV7-8 with TRBJ1-5; D perhaps matches TRBD1 (6 bases). The CDR3 is 15 amino acids. CDR1 and CDR2 from the germline V gene are SGHVS and FQNEAQ.

J is TRBJ2-3 and V is TRBV2, with D possibly TRBD1 on 5 matching bases. The CDR3 runs to 14 residues. V was shortened by 11 bases and J by 0 bases, with 15 bases between the two germline ends. The germline V gene has CDR1 SNHLY and CDR2 FYNNEI. The CDR3 sequence: CASRAGPSTDTQYF. The CDR3 DNA is TGTGCCTCGAGAGCAGGGCCCAGCACAGATACGCAGTATTTT.

The CDR3 DNA reads TGTGCCAGCAAACGGGACAGGGCGAACACAGATACGCAGTATTTT. Residues: CASKRDRANTDTQYF. V usage is TRBV2 and J usage is TRBJ2-3; 9 nucleotides line up with TRBD1. In germline, CDR1 is SNHLY, CDR2 FYNNEI. CDR3 length: 15 residues. Germline trimming cut 7 bases from V and 2 bases from J; bases unmatched to any gene: 7.

The CDR3 reads CASSLRTSGINEQFF. DNA for the CDR3: TGTGCCAGCAGCTTGAGGACTAGCGGGATCAATGAGCAGTTCTTC. The V and J genes are TRBV27 and TRBJ2-1, with 12 bases fitting TRBD2. Germline V gene lookup returns CDR1 MNHEY and CDR2 SMNVEV (reference sequence). J gave up 6 bases and V 6 bases, and 6 bases lay outside the gene matches. The CDR3 consists of 15 residues.

The rearrangement joins TRBV4-1 to TRBJ1-1, with D unclear. In germline, CDR1 is MGHRA, CDR2 YSYEKL. Trimming took 5 bases from V and 3 from J, leaving 10 bases between them. The length of the CDR3 is 13 residues. The CDR3 DNA reads TGCGCCAGCAGCACAAGGAGAGACACTGAAGCTTTCTTT. Amino acids: CASSTRRDTEAFF.

DNA of the CDR3: TGCAGTGCTAGTGCCAGGGAAGGGGAAGCTTTCTTT. Its translation is CSASAREGEAFF. The rearrangement links TRBV20-1 to TRBJ1-1; D might be TRBD1 (5 bases). V lost 3 bases and J lost 8, with 13 bases in between. The germline CDR1 and CDR2 sequences are DFQATT and SNEGSKA (reference sequence). CDR3 size: 12 residues.

This chain connects TRBV28 to TRBJ1-5; 7 bases are a match to TRBD1. J gave up 4 bases and V 3 bases, and 6 bases lay outside the gene matches. The CDR3 extends over 15 amino acids. Germline CDR1 is MDHEN and CDR2 is SYDVKM. The CDR3 nucleotides are TGTGCCAGCAGTTTGTTAGACAGGGTAAATCAGCCCCAGCATTTT. Translating gives CASSLLDRVNQPQHF.

The rearrangement joins TRBV4-3 to TRBJ1-6, with D possibly being TRBD1 (6 bases). The germline V and J ends were trimmed by 6 bases and 0 bases, with 12 bases remaining between them. Looked up from germline, CDR1 is LGHNA and CDR2 is YSLEER. The CDR3 contains 16 residues. The CDR3 DNA sequence: TGCGCCAGCAGACAGGGCTATAGCTCCTATAATTCACCCCTCCACTTT. Translation: CASRQGYSSYNSPLHF.

This chain uses TRBV3-1 (or the pseudogene TRBV3-2) with TRBJ1-2; TRBD1 aligns across 8 bases. The CDR3 extends over 14 amino acids. With 1 base clipped from V and 6 bases from J, the junction kept 4 bases outside the gene matches. CDR1 is LGHDT, CDR2 YNNKEL, per germline (reference sequence). The CDR3 here is CASSQGGRGHGYTF. CDR3 DNA: TGTGCCAGCAGCCAAGGGGGCAGGGGGCATGGCTACACCTTC.

The chain employs TRBV12-5 and TRBJ1-2; D uncertain. This CDR3 is 13 amino acids long. The germline V and J ends were trimmed by 1 base and 7 bases, with 10 bases remaining between them. Germline V gene sequence: CDR1 LGHNT, CDR2 FRNRAP. CDR3 DNA: TGTGCTAGTGGTTTGGGGACTGTACGTGGCTACACCTTC. Its translation is CASGLGTVRGYTF.

The chain has TRBV3-1 (or the pseudogene TRBV3-2) and TRBJ2-3; D is ambiguous. The CDR3 is made up of 13 amino acids. The germline V gene encodes CDR1 LGHDT and CDR2 YNNKEL (reference sequence). The V end lost 2 bases, the J end lost 9 bases, and 12 bases lay between the germline ends. The CDR3 DNA reads TGTGCCAGCAGCCAATTTCGCGGAGACACGCAGTATTTT. Its translation: CASSQFRGDTQYF.

V and J are TRBV19 and TRBJ1-5; D remains unclear. Between the trimmed V and J ends, which lost 5 bases and 3 bases, there was a span of 11 bases. CDR1 is LNHDA and CDR2 is SQIVND in the germline V gene (reference sequence). The CDR3 is 14 amino acids. Here the CDR3 DNA reads TGTGCCAGTAGTCAGGTCCTGAACAATCAGCCCCAGCATTTT. It yields the protein CASSQVLNNQPQHF.

CDR3 region: CASSPPAGQGRTF. CDR3 DNA: TGTGCCAGCAGCCCCCCAGCGGGACAGGGTAGAACCTTC. The J gene is TRBJ1-2, the V gene TRBV7-2; 9 bases map to TRBD1. The CDR3 is 13 residues long. The V and J ends lost 5 bases and 14 bases, in that order; junction bases with no gene match: 12. Germline V lookup: CDR1 SGHTA, CDR2 FQGNSA.

The rearrangement uses TRBV11-2 and TRBJ2-7; 8 bases line up with TRBD1. Trimming removed 3 bases from V and 3 bases from J; junction bases left unmatched: 4. The germline gives CDR1 SGHAT, CDR2 FQNNGV. The CDR3 contains 14 residues. CDR3 loop: CASSFRGTGYEQYF. The DNA for the CDR3 is TGTGCCAGCAGCTTCCGCGGGACAGGCTACGAGCAGTACTTC.

V gene TRBV5-4 combines with J gene TRBJ2-1, with TRBD1 as a possible D gene (5 bases). The CDR3 totals 13 residues. V dropped 0 bases and J dropped 7 bases, with 8 bases sitting between them. Germline V lookup: CDR1 SGHNT, CDR2 YYREEE (reference sequence). CDR3 DNA: TGTGCCAGCAGCTTGGTGACAGCTAATGAGCAGTTCTTC. Protein product: CASSLVTANEQFF.